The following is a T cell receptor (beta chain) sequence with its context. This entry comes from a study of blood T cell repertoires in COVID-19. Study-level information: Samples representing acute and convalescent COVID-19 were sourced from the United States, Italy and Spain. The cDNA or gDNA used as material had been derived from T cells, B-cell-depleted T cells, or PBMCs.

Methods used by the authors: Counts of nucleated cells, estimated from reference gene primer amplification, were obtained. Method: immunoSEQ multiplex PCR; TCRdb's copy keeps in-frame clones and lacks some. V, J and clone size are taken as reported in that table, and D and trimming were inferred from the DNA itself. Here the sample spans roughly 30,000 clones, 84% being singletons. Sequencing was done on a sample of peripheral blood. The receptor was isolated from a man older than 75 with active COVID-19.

CDR3: CASSSYRGTHTEAFF. The CDR3 DNA reads as TGTGCCAGCAGTTCGTACAGGGGGACCCACACTGAAGCTTTCTTT. The chain links TRBV28 to TRBJ1-1, with 8 positions matching TRBD1. The CDR3 extends over 15 amino acids. The trim removed 4 bases at V and 3 bases at J, leaving 7 bases unmatched. CDR1 is MDHEN and CDR2 is SYDVKM in the germline V gene.